These 29 T cell receptor beta chains originate from one sample sequenced in a study of blood T cell repertoires in COVID-19. Only in-frame clones appear in the TCRdb table, and some are missing; sequencing was by immunoSEQ multiplex PCR. This table has roughly 130,000 clones, about 88% appearing once. Material for sequencing was peripheral blood. These receptor sequences come from a man in his 60s with COVID-19, enrolled during active disease.

The chain links TRBV3-1 (or the pseudogene TRBV3-2) to TRBJ1-6; D not resolved. CDR1 is LGHDT and CDR2 is YNNKEL in the germline V gene (reference sequence). The CDR3 is made up of 15 amino acids. Trimming took 0 bases from V and 10 from J, leaving 13 bases between them. CDR3 protein: CASSQEGPRGSPLHF. The CDR3 bases are TGTGCCAGCAGCCAAGAAGGCCCACGAGGATCACCCCTCCACTTT.

To note about this clone: The conserved final phenylalanine or tryptophan is absent from the CDR3, which likely points to a read error. The DNA is left out, because the CDR3 cannot be placed on it with certainty; the CDR3 is given as TCRdb lists it. CDR3 sequence reads: CASSSKWAPTATI. The rearrangement links TRBV28 to TRBJ1-2; the D call TRBD1 from the table was never checked on the DNA. CDR1 is MDHEN, CDR2 SYDVKM, per germline. With termini counted, the CDR3 has 13 amino acids.

J is TRBJ1-2 and V is TRBV27, with 10 positions matching TRBD1. Germline V gives CDR1 MNHEY, CDR2 SMNVEV (reference sequence). The CDR3 runs 19 residues. Trimming removed 4 bases from V and 3 bases from J; junction bases left unmatched: 17. CDR3 DNA sequence: TGTGCCAGCAGTTCGGAATTCCGATTTTCGACAGGGGGCTACTATGGCTACACCTTC. It yields the protein CASSSEFRFSTGGYYGYTF.

V usage is TRBV5-6 and J usage is TRBJ2-5, with unresolved D. The CDR3 extends over 15 amino acids. Germline-derived CDR1 and CDR2 are SGHDT and YYEEEE. Trimming removed 2 bases at V and 1 base at J, with 12 bases between. The CDR3 sequence is CASSFLGRLQETQYF. CDR3 sequence (DNA): TGTGCCAGCAGCTTTCTGGGCAGGCTCCAAGAGACCCAGTACTTC.

The chain combines TRBV18 with TRBJ1-1, with D unresolved. Trimming removed 2 bases at V and 1 base at J, with 8 bases between. The CDR3 is 14 amino acids. CDR1 and CDR2 (germline): KGHSH, LQKENI. In DNA, the CDR3 is TGTGCCAGCTCACCAGGGCAGTCGAACACTGAAGCTTTCTTT. Protein product: CASSPGQSNTEAFF.

The J gene is TRBJ2-1, the V gene TRBV24-1; 10 bases agree with TRBD2. This CDR3 spans 15 amino acids. Losses at the gene ends were 4 bases for V and 6 bases for J; bases not matched to a gene: 5. Per the germline V gene, CDR1 is KGHDR and CDR2 is SFDVKD. The CDR3 DNA reads as TGTGCCACCAGTGACGCCGGGACTAGCGTCAATGAGCAGTTCTTC. This gives the protein CATSDAGTSVNEQFF.

V and J are TRBV5-1 and TRBJ2-1; 8 bases are shared with TRBD1. This CDR3 is 15 amino acids long. Germline CDR1 and CDR2: SGHRS and YFSETQ. Unmatched junction bases numbered 3, after V lost 2 bases and J lost 2 bases. CDR3 DNA: TGCGCCAGCAGCTTTAGGACAGGGCCCTACAATGAGCAGTTCTTC. This gives the protein CASSFRTGPYNEQFF.

This chain links TRBV6-5 with TRBJ2-1; 11 bases are shared with TRBD2. The J segment lost 7 bases and the V segment lost 4 bases, leaving 3 bases of the junction unmatched. The CDR3 is made up of 14 amino acids. Looked up from germline, CDR1 is MNHEY and CDR2 is SVGAGI. The CDR3 loop reads CASSSLAGENEQFF. Here the CDR3 DNA reads TGTGCCAGCAGTTCACTAGCGGGAGAAAATGAGCAGTTCTTC.

This rearrangement joins TRBV24-1 to TRBJ2-1; D perhaps matches TRBD2 (6 bases). Per the germline V gene, CDR1 is KGHDR and CDR2 is SFDVKD. V lost 4 bases, J lost 6 bases, and 12 bases lay in between. This CDR3 spans 14 amino acids. The CDR3 sequence is CATSDRLGGNEQFF. For the CDR3, the DNA is TGTGCCACCAGTGACCGACTAGGCGGCAATGAGCAGTTCTTC.

The gene calls are TRBV7-8 and TRBJ2-2; possible D gene TRBD1, 5 bases. CDR3 length: 15 residues. CDR1 and CDR2 from the germline V gene are SGHVS and FQNEAQ. V was pared by 7 bases and J by 1 base, with 13 bases between. The CDR3 region has the DNA TGTGCCAGCACCTATAAAGGGGAGAACACCGGGGAGCTGTTTTTT. Amino acid sequence: CASTYKGENTGELFF.

The chain carries TRBV9 and TRBJ1-3, with no clear D. Germline CDR1 SGDLS, CDR2 YYNGEE. V lost 0 bases, J lost 6 bases, and 13 bases lay in between. This CDR3 region has 15 residues. The CDR3 DNA is TGTGCCAGCAGCGTAGAGTGGTCAAGACAAAACACCATATATTTT. It specifies CASSVEWSRQNTIYF.

V gene TRBV12-3 or TRBV12-4 combines with J gene TRBJ1-5, with 7 bases that match TRBD1. After removal of 3 bases from V and 5 bases from J, the junction contained 1 base not matched to a gene. CDR3 length: 13 residues. CDR3 amino acids: CASSFDRDQPQHF. CDR3 DNA sequence: TGTGCCAGCAGTTTTGACAGGGATCAGCCCCAGCATTTT.

V and J are TRBV19 and TRBJ2-7; D remains ambiguous. V dropped 3 bases and J dropped 5 bases, with 14 bases sitting between them. CDR3 length: 14 amino acids. CDR1 and CDR2 (germline): LNHDA, SQIVND (reference sequence). Here the CDR3 DNA reads TGTGCCAGTAGTATGTCAGTTCTTGCCCACGAGCAGTACTTC. Amino acids: CASSMSVLAHEQYF.

This clone was seen just once. The V call is TRBV5-1, the J call TRBJ1-1; 8 positions agree with TRBD1. Germline V CDR1 and CDR2: SGHRS, YFSETQ. The CDR3 sequence is 17 residues long. The V gene end was trimmed by 4 bases and the J gene end by 2 bases; junction bases not matched to a gene: 13. The CDR3 bases are TGCGCCAGCAGCCCAGACAGGGGTATTACCTATAACACTGAAGCTTTCTTT. Residues: CASSPDRGITYNTEAFF.

The chain has TRBV7-6 and TRBJ1-3; tentatively, D is TRBD1 (5 bases). Germline-derived CDR1 and CDR2 are SGHVS and FNYEAQ. CDR3 length: 15 residues. V was shortened by 5 bases and J by 0 bases, with 11 bases between the two germline ends. The CDR3 DNA reads TGTGCCAGCAGCGCAGGGCGGAGCTCTGGAAACACCATATATTTT. Its translation: CASSAGRSSGNTIYF.

The chain uses TRBV11-2 and TRBJ1-1, with 8 bases fitting TRBD1. V dropped 4 bases and J dropped 4; count of bases not matched to a gene: 8. This CDR3 spans 15 amino acids. Germline V CDR1 and CDR2: SGHAT, FQNNGV. CDR3 sequence: CASSSTGQGGTEAFF. The CDR3 coding sequence is TGTGCCAGCAGCTCTACCGGACAGGGTGGCACTGAAGCTTTCTTT. Supplemented by reference TRBV11-2 and TRBJ1-1, the full variable domain reads EAGVAQSPRYKIIEKRQSVAFWCNPISGHATLYWYQQILGQGPKLLIQFQNNGVVDDSQLPKDRFSAERLKGVDSTLKIQPAKLEDSAVYLCASSSTGQGGTEAFFGQGTRLTVV.

The CDR3 DNA reads as TGTGCCAGCAGCTTAGGTCCGGGGGGTTCACTTTCACCCCTCCACTTT. Translated: CASSLGPGGSLSPLHF. The chain joins TRBV7-2 to TRBJ1-6; TRBD1 might be the D (5 bases). Germline values: CDR1 SGHTA, CDR2 FQGNSA. Trimming took 1 base from V and 9 from J, leaving 16 bases between them. CDR3 length equals 16 residues.

The chain combines TRBV9 with TRBJ2-7, with TRBD1 matching 10 bases. This CDR3 is built from 14 residues. V lost 4 bases to trimming and J lost 2 bases; unmatched junction nucleotides: 3. CDR1 and CDR2 (germline): SGDLS, YYNGEE. CDR3 residues: CASSPGQGAYEQYF. The CDR3, as DNA: TGTGCCAGCAGCCCAGGACAGGGGGCCTACGAGCAGTACTTC.

This clone was found once. The J gene is TRBJ2-7, the V gene TRBV9; TRBD1 agrees at 11 bases. Per the germline V gene, CDR1 is SGDLS and CDR2 is YYNGEE. The CDR3 runs to 14 residues. V was clipped by 0 bases and J by 6 bases; unmatched bases: 2. In DNA form, the CDR3 reads TGTGCCAGCAGCGTAGATGGGACAGGGGGCGAGCAGTACTTC. It specifies CASSVDGTGGEQYF.

The CDR3 sequence: CASSQQQGRQGAFF. The CDR3 bases are TGCGCCAGCAGCCAACAACAGGGCCGACAGGGCGCTTTCTTT. The V gene is TRBV4-1, the J gene TRBJ1-1; 7 bases align to TRBD1. The ends lost 2 bases at V and 11 bases at J; junction bases unmatched: 11. Germline V gene data show CDR1 as MGHRA and CDR2 as YSYEKL. CDR3 length: 14 amino acids.

The V call is TRBV7-8, the J call TRBJ2-7; 8 bases align to TRBD1. Germline values: CDR1 SGHVS, CDR2 FQNEAQ. The trim removed 5 bases at V and 1 base at J, leaving 10 bases unmatched. This CDR3 comprises 16 residues. The CDR3 loop is CASSTRSGTGSYEQYF. As DNA, the CDR3 is TGTGCCAGCAGCACTCGTTCCGGGACAGGTTCCTACGAGCAGTACTTC.

The chain has TRBV27 and TRBJ1-4; unclear D gene. The CDR3 has 14 amino acids. CDR1 is MNHEY and CDR2 is SMNVEV in the germline V gene (reference sequence). The ends were cut back, 7 bases at V and 5 bases at J, with 14 bases in the middle. The CDR3 nucleotides are TGTGCCAGCAAGCGGGCGGAGACGAATGAAAAACTGTTTTTT. Protein: CASKRAETNEKLFF.

This clone occurred once. This chain links TRBV10-3 with TRBJ1-4, with 11 positions matching TRBD1. The CDR3 is 15 amino acids. Germline CDR1 and CDR2: ENHRY and SYGVKD. The ends lost 3 bases at V and 7 bases at J; junction bases unmatched: 4. CDR3 sequence (DNA): TGTGCCATCAGTGATGGGACAGGGGGTAGTGAAAAACTGTTTTTT. The encoded protein is CAISDGTGGSEKLFF.

J is TRBJ2-2 and V is TRBV6-5; D is unclear. Per the germline V gene, CDR1 is MNHEY and CDR2 is SVGAGI. The V end was cut by 6 bases, the J end by 0 bases, with 8 bases between. This CDR3 is 14 amino acids long. CDR3 region: CASRWLANTGELFF. The CDR3 region has the DNA TGTGCCAGCAGGTGGCTGGCGAACACCGGGGAGCTGTTTTTT.

This chain's CDR3 is CASSSGQVETEAFF. Written as DNA, the CDR3 is TGTGCCAGCAGCTCGGGACAGGTAGAGACTGAAGCTTTCTTT. The chain has TRBV5-8 and TRBJ1-1; 8 nucleotides agree with TRBD1. CDR3 length: 14 amino acids. J lost 5 bases, V lost 3 bases, and 6 bases had no gene match. The germline V gene has CDR1 SGHTS and CDR2 YDEGEE.

This clone appeared a few times. A junction end diverges from the germline sequence, so it may reflect a read error. The J gene is TRBJ2-2, the V gene TRBV9; 8 bases agree with TRBD1. The CDR3 is 17 amino acids. CDR1 is SGDLS and CDR2 is YYNGEE in the germline V gene. The CDR3 coding sequence is TGTGCCAGCAGCGTAGCGCCGGACAGGGTGAACAACGGGGAGCTGTTTTTT. It yields the protein CASSVAPDRVNNGELFF.

The gene calls are TRBV6-2 or TRBV6-3 and TRBJ1-1; 8 bases map to TRBD1. The germline gives CDR1 MNHEY, CDR2 SVGEGT. The V gene end was trimmed by 4 bases and the J gene end by 4 bases; junction bases not matched to a gene: 8. There are 15 residues in the CDR3. The CDR3 DNA reads as TGTGCCAGCAGTTCCTGGACAGGGAGAGGCACTGAAGCTTTCTTT. Its protein product is CASSSWTGRGTEAFF.

The chain employs TRBV9 and TRBJ2-7, with D unclear. Germline lookup yields CDR1 SGDLS and CDR2 YYNGEE. The length of the CDR3 is 14 residues. Trimming took off 0 bases at V and 0 bases at J, with 7 bases between the two ends. The CDR3 protein is CASSVVAVSYEQYF. The CDR3 DNA reads as TGTGCCAGCAGCGTAGTAGCCGTCTCCTACGAGCAGTACTTC.

The chain has TRBV4-2 and TRBJ2-5, with 9 bases that match TRBD2. The CDR3 length is 14 residues. Germline V gene data show CDR1 as LGHNA and CDR2 as YNFKEQ. The ends lost 1 base at V and 3 bases at J; junction bases unmatched: 0. The CDR3 region is CASSQGLAEETQYF. The CDR3 DNA is TGTGCCAGCAGCCAAGGACTAGCGGAAGAGACCCAGTACTTC.